This T cell receptor beta chain comes out of a study of CD8+ T cells in alopecia areata. Investigators isolated RNA and reverse transcribed it into cDNA to act as the sequencing template. TCRdb's table, derived via immunoSEQ multiplex PCR, lists solely in-frame clones and lacks some. The table lists roughly 190,000 clones, under 80% of them singletons. The treatment: oral pan-JAK inhibitor, 5-10 mg twice daily. Germline CDR1 reads LNHNV; CDR2 reads YYDKDF (reference sequence). The CDR3 length is 12 residues. Trimming took 8 bases from V and 3 from J, leaving 10 bases between them. Source: CD4+ T cells sorted from blood, taken at approximately week 50, from a patient treated with tofacitinib. The chain combines TRBV15 with TRBJ2-5, with a weak D call TRBD2 (7 bases). This clonotype originated in a human donor with alopecia areata. This chain's CDR3 is CATEGGEETQYF. The CDR3 DNA follows: TGTGCCACCGAGGGGGGGGAAGAGACCCAGTACTTC.